This TCR beta chain is from a study of blood T cells in healthy people across ages. Sample-barcoded 5' priming and a J-beta primer mix drove a second PCR of 7 to 11 cycles. TCRdb reprocessed the 5' RACE reads with MiXCR, giving one entry per CDR3 protein. The repertoire includes 650,000 to 800,000 distinct CDR3 sequences, approximately 48% of them detected once, and roughly a fifth sits in the top ten. This clonotype was observed a few times. The CDR3 length is 14 residues. CDR1 and CDR2 (germline): MNHEY, SVGEGT. The V gene lost 6 bases and the J gene lost 3 bases, with 15 bases spanning the gap. This chain uses TRBV6-2 or TRBV6-3 with TRBJ2-7; a weak D match, TRBD1 (5 bases). The clonotype originates from a man between 60 and 75 years old in good health. What was sequenced was blood. The CDR3 here is CASSPDSTFYEQYF. The CDR3 DNA reads as TGTGCCAGCAGCCCCGACAGCACGTTCTACGAGCAGTACTTC.